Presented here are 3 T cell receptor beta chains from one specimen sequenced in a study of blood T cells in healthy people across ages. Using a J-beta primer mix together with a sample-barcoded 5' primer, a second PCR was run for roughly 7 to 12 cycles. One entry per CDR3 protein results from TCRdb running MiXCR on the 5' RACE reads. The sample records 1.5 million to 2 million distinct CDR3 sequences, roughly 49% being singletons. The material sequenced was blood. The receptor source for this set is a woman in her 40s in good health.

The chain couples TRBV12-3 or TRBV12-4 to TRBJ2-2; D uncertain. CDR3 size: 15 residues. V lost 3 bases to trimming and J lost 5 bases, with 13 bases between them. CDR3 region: CASSLLGIVTGELFF. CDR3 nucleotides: TGTGCCAGCAGTTTGCTGGGAATTGTAACCGGGGAGCTGTTTTTT.

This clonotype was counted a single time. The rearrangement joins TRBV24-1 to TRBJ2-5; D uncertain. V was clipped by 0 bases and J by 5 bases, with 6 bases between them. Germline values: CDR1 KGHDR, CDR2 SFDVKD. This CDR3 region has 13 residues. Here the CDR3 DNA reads TGTGCCACCAGTGATTTGGATAGGGAGACCCAGTACTTC. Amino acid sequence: CATSDLDRETQYF.

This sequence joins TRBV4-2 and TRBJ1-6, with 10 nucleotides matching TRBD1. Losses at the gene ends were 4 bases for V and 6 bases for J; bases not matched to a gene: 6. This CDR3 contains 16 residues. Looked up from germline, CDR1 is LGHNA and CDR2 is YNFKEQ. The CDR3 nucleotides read TGTGCCAGCAGCCCTGGGACAGGGGACCGTAATTCACCCCTCCACTTT. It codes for CASSPGTGDRNSPLHF.